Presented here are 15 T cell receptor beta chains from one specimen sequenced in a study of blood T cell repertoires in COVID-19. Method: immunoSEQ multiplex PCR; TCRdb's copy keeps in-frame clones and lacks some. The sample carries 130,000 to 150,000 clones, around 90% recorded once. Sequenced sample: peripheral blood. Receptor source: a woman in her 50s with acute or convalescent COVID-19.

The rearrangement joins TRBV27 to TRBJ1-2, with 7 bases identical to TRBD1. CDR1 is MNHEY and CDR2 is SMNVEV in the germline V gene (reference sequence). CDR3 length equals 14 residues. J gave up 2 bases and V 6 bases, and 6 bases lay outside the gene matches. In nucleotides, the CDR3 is TGTGCCAGCAGGTCTCGGGACAGCAACTATGGCTACACCTTC. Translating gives CASRSRDSNYGYTF.

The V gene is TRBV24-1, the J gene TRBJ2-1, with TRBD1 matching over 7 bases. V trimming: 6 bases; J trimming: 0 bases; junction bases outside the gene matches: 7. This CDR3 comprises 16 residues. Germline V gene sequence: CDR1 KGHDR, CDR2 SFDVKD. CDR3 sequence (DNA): TGTGCCACCAGTCCTGAACAGGGGAGCTCCTACAATGAGCAGTTCTTC. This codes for CATSPEQGSSYNEQFF.

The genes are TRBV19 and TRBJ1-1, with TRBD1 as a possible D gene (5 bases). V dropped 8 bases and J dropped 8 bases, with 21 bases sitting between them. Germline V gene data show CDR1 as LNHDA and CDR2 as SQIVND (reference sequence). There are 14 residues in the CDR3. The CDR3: CASFRGRMEAEAFF. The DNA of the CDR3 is TGTGCCAGTTTTAGGGGCAGGATGGAAGCGGAAGCTTTCTTT.

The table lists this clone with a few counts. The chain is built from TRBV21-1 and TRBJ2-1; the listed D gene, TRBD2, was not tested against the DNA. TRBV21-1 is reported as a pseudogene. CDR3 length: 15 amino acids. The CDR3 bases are TGTGCCAGCAGCAAAGACCTAACCCCCTACAATGAGCAGTTCTTC. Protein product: CASSKDLTPYNEQFF.

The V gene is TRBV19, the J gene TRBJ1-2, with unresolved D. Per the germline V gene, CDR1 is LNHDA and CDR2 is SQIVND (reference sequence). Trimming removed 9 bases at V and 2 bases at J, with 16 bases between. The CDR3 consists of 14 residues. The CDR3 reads CASTVSAGNYGYTF. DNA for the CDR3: TGTGCCAGCACCGTTTCCGCAGGCAACTATGGCTACACCTTC.

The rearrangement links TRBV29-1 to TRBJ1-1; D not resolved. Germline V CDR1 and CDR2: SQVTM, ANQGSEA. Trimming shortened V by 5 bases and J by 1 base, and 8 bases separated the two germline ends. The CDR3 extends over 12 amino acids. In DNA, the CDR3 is TGCAGCGTTCAGGATCCGAACACTGAAGCTTTCTTT. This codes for CSVQDPNTEAFF. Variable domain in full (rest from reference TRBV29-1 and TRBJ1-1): SAVISQKPSRDICQRGTSLTIQCQVDSQVTMMFWYRQQPGQSLTLIATANQGSEATYESGFVIDKFPISRPNLTFSTLTVSNMSPEDSSIYLCSVQDPNTEAFFGQGTRLTVV.

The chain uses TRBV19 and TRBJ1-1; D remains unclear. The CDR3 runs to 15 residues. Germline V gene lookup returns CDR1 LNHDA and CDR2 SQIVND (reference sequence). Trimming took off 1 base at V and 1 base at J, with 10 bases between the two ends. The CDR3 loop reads CASSIAGVRNTEAFF. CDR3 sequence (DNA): TGTGCCAGTAGTATAGCCGGGGTTCGGAACACTGAAGCTTTCTTT.

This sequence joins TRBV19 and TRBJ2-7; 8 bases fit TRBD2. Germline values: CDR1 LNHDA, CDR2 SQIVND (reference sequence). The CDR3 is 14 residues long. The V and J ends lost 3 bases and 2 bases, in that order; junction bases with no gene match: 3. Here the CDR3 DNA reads TGTGCCAGTAGTATCAGCGGGGGACCCTACGAGCAGTACTTC. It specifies CASSISGGPYEQYF.

CDR3: CASSLARTSGSLADTQYF. For the CDR3, the DNA is TGTGCCAGCAGCCTAGCCAGGACTAGCGGGAGCTTAGCGGATACGCAGTATTTT. The chain joins TRBV11-2 to TRBJ2-3, with TRBD2 identical over 13 bases. After removal of 5 bases from V and 6 bases from J, the junction contained 14 bases not matched to a gene. This CDR3 region has 18 residues. Germline loops: CDR1 SGHAT, CDR2 FQNNGV. Based on the CDR3 plus reference TRBV11-2 and TRBJ2-3, the full variable domain is EAGVAQSPRYKIIEKRQSVAFWCNPISGHATLYWYQQILGQGPKLLIQFQNNGVVDDSQLPKDRFSAERLKGVDSTLKIQPAKLEDSAVYLCASSLARTSGSLADTQYFGPGTRLTVL.

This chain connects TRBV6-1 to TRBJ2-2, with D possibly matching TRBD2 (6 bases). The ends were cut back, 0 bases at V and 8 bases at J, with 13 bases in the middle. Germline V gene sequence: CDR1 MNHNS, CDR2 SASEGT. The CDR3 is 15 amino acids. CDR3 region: CASSEAAGRLGELFF. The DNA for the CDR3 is TGTGCCAGCAGTGAAGCGGCGGGGAGGTTAGGGGAGCTGTTTTTT.

The CDR3 reads CATSAQTVATEAFF. CDR3 nucleotides: TGTGCCACCAGCGCCCAAACAGTGGCCACTGAAGCTTTCTTT. The chain combines TRBV15 with TRBJ1-1; D gene unclear. V was shortened by 5 bases and J by 4 bases, with 14 bases between the two germline ends. This CDR3 has 14 amino acids. Germline CDR1 and CDR2: LNHNV and YYDKDF (reference sequence).

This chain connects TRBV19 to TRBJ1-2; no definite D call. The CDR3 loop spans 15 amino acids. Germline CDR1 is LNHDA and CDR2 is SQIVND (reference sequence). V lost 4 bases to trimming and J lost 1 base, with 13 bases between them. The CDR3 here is CASSNRTVFNYGYTF. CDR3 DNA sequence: TGTGCCAGTAGTAACCGGACTGTTTTTAACTATGGCTACACCTTC. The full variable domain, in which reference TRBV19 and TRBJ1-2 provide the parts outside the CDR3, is DGGITQSPKYLFRKEGQNVTLSCEQNLNHDAMYWYRQDPGQGLRLIYYSQIVNDFQKGDIAEGYSVSREKKESFPLTVTSAQKNPTAFYLCASSNRTVFNYGYTFGSGTRLTVV.

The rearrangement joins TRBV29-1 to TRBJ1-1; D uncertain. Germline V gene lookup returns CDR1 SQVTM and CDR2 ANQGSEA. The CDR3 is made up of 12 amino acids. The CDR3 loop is CSPAVLNTEAFF. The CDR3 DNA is TGCAGTCCCGCGGTCCTGAACACTGAAGCTTTCTTT. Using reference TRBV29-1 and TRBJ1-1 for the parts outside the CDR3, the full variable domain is SAVISQKPSRDICQRGTSLTIQCQVDSQVTMMFWYRQQPGQSLTLIATANQGSEATYESGFVIDKFPISRPNLTFSTLTVSNMSPEDSSIYLCSPAVLNTEAFFGQGTRLTVV.

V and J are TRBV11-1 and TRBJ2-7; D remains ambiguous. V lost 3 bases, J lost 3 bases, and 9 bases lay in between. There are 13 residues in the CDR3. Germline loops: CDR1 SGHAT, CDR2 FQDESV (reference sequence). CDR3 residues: CASSFSRNYEQYF. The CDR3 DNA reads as TGTGCCAGCAGCTTCTCCAGGAACTACGAGCAGTACTTC.

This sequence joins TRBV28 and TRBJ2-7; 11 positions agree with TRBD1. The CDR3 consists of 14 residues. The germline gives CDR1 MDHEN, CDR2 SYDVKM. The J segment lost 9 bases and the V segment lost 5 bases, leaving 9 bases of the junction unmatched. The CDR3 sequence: CASSIPGQGGVQYF. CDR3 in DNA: TGTGCCAGCAGTATACCGGGACAGGGGGGGGTGCAGTACTTC.